The clone carrying this T cell receptor (beta chain) occurred many times. The target antigen is unknown. This entry is derived from a study of T-cell reconstitution after alpha-beta-depleted transplantation in children. Notes on the study in general: Reportedly, roughly two months post-transplant, alpha-beta T cells arose from several hundred expanded graft clones.

Library preparation (for TCRbeta) was performed with unique molecular identifiers. TCRdb recomputed calls from the PCR reads with MiXCR, one row per CDR3 protein. The sample yields over 450,000 distinct CDR3 sequences, about 11% seen once. V dropped 1 base and J dropped 5 bases, with 11 bases sitting between them. The germline CDR1 and CDR2 sequences are SQVTM and ANQGSEA. This CDR3 has 14 residues. The sample was PBMCs, taken before TCRalphabeta/CD19-depleted stem cell transplant. The TCR originated in a child aged 2-15 years with inherited bone marrow failure, due to receive a stem cell transplant. J is TRBJ1-4 and V is TRBV29-1; TRBD1 might be the D (5 bases). The CDR3 sequence is CSVEGEGANEKLFF. The CDR3, as DNA: TGCAGCGTTGAAGGGGAAGGGGCAAATGAAAAACTGTTTTTT. The whole variable domain, filled in from reference TRBV29-1 and TRBJ1-4, reads SAVISQKPSRDICQRGTSLTIQCQVDSQVTMMFWYRQQPGQSLTLIATANQGSEATYESGFVIDKFPISRPNLTFSTLTVSNMSPEDSSIYLCSVEGEGANEKLFFGSGTQLSVL.